The 7 T cell receptor beta chains given below trace back to one sample, sequenced in a study of tissue T cells after allogeneic stem cell transplantation. Produced via immunoSEQ multiplex PCR; TCRdb's table is partial and in-frame only. The sample consists of roughly 50,000 clones, about 73% of them appearing once. The sample taken for sequencing was sorted cells pooled from one or two spleens. All receptors come from a pool of C57BL/6 mice in good health.

Points on this clone: Gene names and germline match the mouse. The CDR3 is cut off 1 residue early in the read; its end comes from the germline J gene. The rearrangement uses TRBV13-1 and TRBJ1-3; D possibly corresponds to TRBD1 (5 bases). V gave up 4 bases and J gave up 0 bases, with 8 bases separating them. Looked up from germline, CDR1 is NSHNY and CDR2 is SYGAGN. The CDR3 totals 14 residues. CDR3 region: CASSRTPSGNTLYF. CDR3 DNA, as far as it was read: TGTGCCAGCAGTAGGACACCTTCTGGAAATACGCTCTAT.

This clone was counted only a few times. Mouse germline and gene names are used. The sequenced fragment ends 1 residue before the CDR3 boundary, so the rest is inferred from the germline J gene. The chain uses TRBV31 and TRBJ2-7, with D possibly being TRBD1 (6 bases). Germline values: CDR1 GKSSPN, CDR2 SITVG. The CDR3 runs to 12 residues. V dropped 3 bases and J dropped 7 bases, with 13 bases sitting between them. CDR3 sequence: CAWSRRGGEQYF. CDR3 DNA (partial): TGTGCCTGGAGCCGCAGGGGAGGGGAACAGTAC.

A word on this clone: Genes here carry mouse names. The read terminates 1 residue ahead of where the CDR3 ends, so the germline J gene completes it. This chain links TRBV5 with TRBJ2-2, with D possibly matching TRBD1 (6 bases). Between the trimmed V and J ends, which lost 0 bases and 4 bases, there was a span of 9 bases. There are 15 residues in the CDR3. Germline loops: CDR1 LGHNA, CDR2 YNLKQL (reference sequence). The CDR3 is CASSQDRGSTGQLYF. The CDR3 bases that were read are TGTGCCAGCAGCCAAGACAGGGGAAGCACCGGGCAGCTCTAC.

Concerning this clone itself: Mouse gene names apply. The CDR3 end is not reached by the read, which stops 1 residue before it; the germline J gene fills it in. V is TRBV12-2 and J is TRBJ2-4, with D possibly TRBD2 on 5 matching bases. The CDR3 extends over 14 amino acids. The V gene's germline CDR1 is SGHLS and CDR2 HYDKME. V was shortened by 3 bases and J by 0 bases, with 9 bases between the two germline ends. The CDR3 bases that were read are TGTGCCAGCTCTTTGGACTTTAGTCAAAACACCTTGTAC. Translating gives CASSLDFSQNTLY. The whole CDR3 region reads CASSLDFSQNTLYF.

This clone was detected only once. Germline and genes: mouse. The CDR3 end lies 1 residue beyond the end of the read and is filled in from the germline J gene. Other nucleotide sequences in the sample specify the same CDR3. The chain joins TRBV13-2 to TRBJ2-2; 9 nucleotides agree with TRBD2. Per germline, CDR1 NNHNN and CDR2 SYGAGS (reference sequence). The CDR3 length is 18 residues. V lost 0 bases, J lost 1 base, and 7 bases stayed unmatched. The CDR3 protein is CASGDAGLGGLNTGQLYF. The sequenced CDR3 bases are TGTGCCAGCGGTGATGCGGGGCTGGGGGGGTTAAACACCGGGCAGCTCTAC.

Regarding this clone: Germline and genes here are mouse. The CDR3 goes on 1 residue after the read ends, and that part is filled in from the germline J gene. The chain combines TRBV1 with TRBJ2-3, with 9 bases fitting TRBD1. The CDR3 has 15 amino acids. Looked up from germline, CDR1 is NSQYPW and CDR2 is LRSPGD (reference sequence). Trimming removed 2 bases from V and 3 bases from J; junction bases left unmatched: 3. The CDR3 sequence is CTCSAYRGRAETLYF. The part of the CDR3 DNA that was read is TGCACCTGCAGTGCATACAGGGGGCGCGCAGAAACGCTGTAT. The variable domain in full, with the rest retrieved from reference TRBV1 and TRBJ2-3, is VTLLEQNPRWRLVPRGQAVNLRCILKNSQYPWMSWYQQDLQKQLQWLFTLRSPGDKEVKSLPGADYLATRVTDTELRLQVANMSQGRTLYCTCSAYRGRAETLYFGSGTRLTVL.

This clone was counted a few times. Gene names refer to mouse genes. The read finishes 1 residue shy of the CDR3 end, and the germline J gene is used to complete it. The chain joins TRBV20 to TRBJ1-5, with no clear D. Trimming removed 1 base at V and 4 bases at J, with 5 bases between. The CDR3 runs to 12 residues. Germline-derived CDR1 and CDR2 are GFQATS and STVNSAI. CDR3 DNA (partial): TGTGGTGCTAGGGTCCGAAACCAGGCTCCGCTT. Protein: CGARVRNQAPL. The entire CDR3 protein is CGARVRNQAPLF.